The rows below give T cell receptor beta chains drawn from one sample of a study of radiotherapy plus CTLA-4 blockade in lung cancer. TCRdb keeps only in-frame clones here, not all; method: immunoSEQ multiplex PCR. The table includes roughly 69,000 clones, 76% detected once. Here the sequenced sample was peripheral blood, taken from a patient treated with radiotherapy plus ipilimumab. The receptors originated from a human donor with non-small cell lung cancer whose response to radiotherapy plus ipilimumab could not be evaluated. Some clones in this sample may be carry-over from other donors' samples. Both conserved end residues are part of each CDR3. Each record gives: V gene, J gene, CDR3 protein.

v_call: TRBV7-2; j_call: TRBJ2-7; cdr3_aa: CASSSTSGPYEQYF
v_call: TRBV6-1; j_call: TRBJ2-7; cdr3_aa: CASTILRGPYEQYF
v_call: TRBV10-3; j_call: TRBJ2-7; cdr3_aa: CAISESNRGLPSYEQYF
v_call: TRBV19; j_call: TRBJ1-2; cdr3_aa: CASSLSGYGYTF
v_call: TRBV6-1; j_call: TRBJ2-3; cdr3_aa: CASSAGGRGDTQYF
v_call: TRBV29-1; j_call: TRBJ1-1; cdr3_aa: CSGRENTEAFF
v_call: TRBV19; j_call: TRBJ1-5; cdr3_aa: CASSPDRIGQPQHF
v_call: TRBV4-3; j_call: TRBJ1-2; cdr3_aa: CASSQDARGSNYGYTF
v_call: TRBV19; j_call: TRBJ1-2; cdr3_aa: CASKGTGVNGYTF
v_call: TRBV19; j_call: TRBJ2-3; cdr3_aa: CASSTPGGTDTQYF
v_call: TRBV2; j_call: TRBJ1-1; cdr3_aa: CASRGQMNTEAFF
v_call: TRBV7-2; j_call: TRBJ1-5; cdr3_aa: CASSLAFYSNQPQHF
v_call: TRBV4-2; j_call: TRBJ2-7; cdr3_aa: CASSQDLSPSTGYYEQYF
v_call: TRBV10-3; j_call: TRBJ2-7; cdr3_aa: CAISESGSFGYEQYF
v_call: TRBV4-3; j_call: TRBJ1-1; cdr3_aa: CASSQVGQGAEAFF
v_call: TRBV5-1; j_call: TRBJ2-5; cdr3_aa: CASSFDPPAGGQETQYF
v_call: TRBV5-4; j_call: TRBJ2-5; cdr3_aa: CASSLVGGQETQYF
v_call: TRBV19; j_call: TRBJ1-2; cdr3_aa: CASSTGDRVVSNYGYTF
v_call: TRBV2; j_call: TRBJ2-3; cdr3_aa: CASRPRGDRGGDTQYF
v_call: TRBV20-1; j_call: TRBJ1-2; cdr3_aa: CSARANYGYTF
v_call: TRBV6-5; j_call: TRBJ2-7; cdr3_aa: CASSQPMREQYF
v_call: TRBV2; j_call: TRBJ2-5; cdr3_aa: CASTALAVQETQYF
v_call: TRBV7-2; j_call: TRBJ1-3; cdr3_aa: CASSLVGGSSGNTIYF
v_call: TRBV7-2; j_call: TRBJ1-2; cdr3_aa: CASSSRRGVEGWYTF
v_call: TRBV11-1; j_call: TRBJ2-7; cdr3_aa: CASSPVGQGADYEQYF
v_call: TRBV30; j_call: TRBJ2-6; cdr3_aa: CAWSVFSAGANVLTF
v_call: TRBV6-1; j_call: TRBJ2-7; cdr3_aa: CASSPDRVRDEQYF
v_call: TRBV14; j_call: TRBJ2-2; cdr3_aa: CASSQTGGRHTGELFF
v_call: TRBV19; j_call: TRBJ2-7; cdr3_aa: CASSPHGTGGSYEQYF
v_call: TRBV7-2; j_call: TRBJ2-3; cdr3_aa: CASSLASGGATDTQYF
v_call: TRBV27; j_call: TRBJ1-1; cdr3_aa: CASSPYGGGNTEAFF
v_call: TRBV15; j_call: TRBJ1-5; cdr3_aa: CATSRGPDSNRPQHF
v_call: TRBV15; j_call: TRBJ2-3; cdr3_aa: CATSGVTGGPDTQYF
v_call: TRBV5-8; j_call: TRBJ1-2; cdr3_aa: CASSFYQGNYGYTF
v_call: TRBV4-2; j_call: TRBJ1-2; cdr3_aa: CASSPGTGNGPSLDF
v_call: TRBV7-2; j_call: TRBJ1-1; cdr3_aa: CASSSTLGWSEAFF
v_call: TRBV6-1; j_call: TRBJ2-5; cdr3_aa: CASSFIAETQYF
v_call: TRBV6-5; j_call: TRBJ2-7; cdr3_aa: CASSLDNSYEQYF
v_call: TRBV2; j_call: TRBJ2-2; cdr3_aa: CASSDPRESNTGELFF
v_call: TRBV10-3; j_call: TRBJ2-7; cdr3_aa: CAISEGRGEQYF